This T cell receptor beta chain was captured by sequencing in a study of chemoradiotherapy in HPV16-positive cancers. Method: immunoSEQ multiplex PCR; TCRdb's copy keeps in-frame clones and lacks some. The sample holds roughly 1,500 clones, less than 80% seen once. Study-wide points: For HPV16-positive patients, expanding HPV-responsive T cells associated with longer recurrence-free survival. Non-HPV-specific T cells did not expand in tumors during treatment, whereas candidate HPV-specific clones and E7-related motifs did.

Details on this clone: Its antigen is not known.

Looked up from germline, CDR1 is MDHEN and CDR2 is SYDVKM. The CDR3 length is 12 residues. Here the sequenced sample was tumor tissue, taken from a patient who underwent chemoradiotherapy. This receptor was taken from a human donor with HPV-associated anogenital cancer. The rearrangement links TRBV28 to TRBJ1-6; D is ambiguous. CDR3 region: CAEGGNNSPLHF. The CDR3 coding sequence is TGTGCGGAGGGTGGGAATAATTCACCCCTCCACTTT.